This T cell receptor gamma chain was retrieved from a study of Vδ1+ human thymocytes. Study-wide results and limits: Unlike peripheral blood Vdelta1+ controls, thymic delta-chain sequences included about 20% Vdelta2 and few Vdelta3. Thymic TRG and TRD repertoires appeared highly polyclonal, with Gaussian CDR3 length distributions.

The table lists this clone with a few counts. Antigen unknown. At one end, the junction sequence differs from germline, possibly due to a read error. The identical CDR3 is also encoded by other nucleotide sequences in the sample. The template was reverse-transcribed extracted RNA. Multiplex PCR used pooled V-gene forward primers and a constant-region reverse primer to amplify CDR3s. TCRdb re-called the multiplex PCR reads using CATT. The sample consists of 20,000 to 25,000 gamma-chain clones, approximately 14% of them appearing once. The CDR3 consists of 15 residues. The germline gives CDR1 EGSTGY, CDR2 YDSYTSSV.

The chain recombines TRGV4 with TRGJ1 or TRGJ2. Material: Vdelta1+ gamma-delta thymocytes from the thymus. Subset described: FACS-sorted CD3+ TCRalphabeta- TCRVdelta1+ TCRVdelta2- thymocytes. The receptor comes from a child in the first two years of life who had congenital heart surgery. CDR3 sequence reads: CATWNGLGDYYKKLF. CDR3 coding DNA: TGTGCCACCTGGAATGGGCTCGGTGATTATTATAAGAAACTCTTT.